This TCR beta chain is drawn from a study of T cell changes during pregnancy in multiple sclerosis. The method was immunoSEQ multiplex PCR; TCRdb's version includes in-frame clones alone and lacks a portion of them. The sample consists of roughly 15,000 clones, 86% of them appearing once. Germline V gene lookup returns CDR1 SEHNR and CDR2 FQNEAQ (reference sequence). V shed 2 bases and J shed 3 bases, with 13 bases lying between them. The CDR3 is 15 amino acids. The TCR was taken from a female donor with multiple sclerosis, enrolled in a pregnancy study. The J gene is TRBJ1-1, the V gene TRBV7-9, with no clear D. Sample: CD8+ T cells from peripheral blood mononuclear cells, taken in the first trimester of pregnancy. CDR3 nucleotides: TGTGCCAGCAGCTTACTACGGGGTGAAGACACTGAAGCTTTCTTT. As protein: CASSLLRGEDTEAFF.